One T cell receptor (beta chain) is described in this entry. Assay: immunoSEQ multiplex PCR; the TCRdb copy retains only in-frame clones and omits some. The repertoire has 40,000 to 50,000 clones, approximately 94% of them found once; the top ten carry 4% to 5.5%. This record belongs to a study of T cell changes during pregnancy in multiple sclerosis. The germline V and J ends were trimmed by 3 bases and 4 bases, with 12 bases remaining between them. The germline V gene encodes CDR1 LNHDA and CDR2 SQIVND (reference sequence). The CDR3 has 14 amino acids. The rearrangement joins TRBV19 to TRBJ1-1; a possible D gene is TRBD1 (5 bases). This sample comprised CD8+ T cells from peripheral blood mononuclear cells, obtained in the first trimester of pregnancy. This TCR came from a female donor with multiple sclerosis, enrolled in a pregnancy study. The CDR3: CASSMGGFGTEAFF. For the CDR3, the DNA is TGTGCCAGTAGTATGGGGGGATTCGGCACTGAAGCTTTCTTT.